Below are 12 T cell receptor beta chains sequenced from a single sample in a study of pediatric ulcerative colitis. Assay: immunoSEQ multiplex PCR; the TCRdb copy retains only in-frame clones and omits some. Of 64,000 or so clones listed, more than 60% are singletons. Sequencing was performed on blood. The receptors were gathered from a boy younger than 18 with moderate ulcerative colitis.

This clone was found once. The chain combines TRBV5-4 with TRBJ2-6; tentative D call: TRBD2 (6 bases). Germline V lookup: CDR1 SGHNT, CDR2 YYREEE (reference sequence). This CDR3 is built from 15 residues. The V and J ends lost 7 bases and 4 bases respectively, with 15 bases between them. The CDR3 here is CASLRRGSGANVLTF. The CDR3 DNA reads as TGTGCCAGCCTACGGAGGGGTTCCGGGGCCAACGTCCTGACTTTC.

The CDR3 DNA is TGTGCCAGCAGCGCCCCGGTTGAGGGGGCGCCCCGGTGGAACACTGAAGCTTTCTTT. Translated: CASSAPVEGAPRWNTEAFF. This chain links TRBV9 with TRBJ1-1; the match to TRBD1 covers 7 bases. The CDR3 length is 19 residues. Germline V gives CDR1 SGDLS, CDR2 YYNGEE. The J segment lost 1 base and the V segment lost 3 bases, leaving 18 bases of the junction unmatched.

The genes are TRBV27 and TRBJ2-1; D is unresolved. The germline V gene has CDR1 MNHEY and CDR2 SMNVEV (reference sequence). The V end was cut by 6 bases, the J end by 3 bases, with 9 bases between. The CDR3 is made up of 13 amino acids. Here the CDR3 reads CASSRASYNEQFF. The CDR3 DNA reads as TGTGCCAGCAGCCGAGCTAGCTACAATGAGCAGTTCTTC.

This sequence joins TRBV2 and TRBJ2-5; 7 nucleotides line up with TRBD2. The germline V gene encodes CDR1 SNHLY and CDR2 FYNNEI. Trimming cost V 4 bases and J 7 bases; bases outside gene matches: 0. CDR3 length: 11 residues. The CDR3 nucleotides read TGTGCCAGCAGTGGGGGGGGGACCCAGTACTTC. Residues: CASSGGGTQYF.

The count of this clone is one. The chain carries TRBV6-6 and TRBJ2-3; no firm D call. The germline CDR1 and CDR2 sequences are MNHNY and SVGAGI (reference sequence). This CDR3 contains 14 residues. V was shortened by 8 bases and J by 2 bases, with 14 bases between the two germline ends. CDR3 coding DNA: TGTGCCAGCGCGCCCCCATATTCCACAGATACGCAGTATTTT. Translated: CASAPPYSTDTQYF.

The chain has TRBV9 and TRBJ2-7, with TRBD1 identical over 7 bases. CDR3 length equals 14 residues. V lost 4 bases, J lost 1 base, and 5 bases stayed unmatched. CDR1 is SGDLS, CDR2 YYNGEE, per germline. The CDR3 DNA reads TGTGCCAGCAGCCCTACGACAGGGTCCTACGAGCAGTACTTC. It yields the protein CASSPTTGSYEQYF.

The chain employs TRBV4-1 and TRBJ1-6; D remains unclear. Germline V lookup: CDR1 MGHRA, CDR2 YSYEKL. The V gene lost 8 bases and the J gene lost 7 bases, with 12 bases spanning the gap. The CDR3 totals 13 residues. The DNA for the CDR3 is TGCGCCAGCCGGGTGGGAGGAAATTCACCCCTCCACTTT. Translation gives CASRVGGNSPLHF.

The chain uses TRBV9 and TRBJ2-7; TRBD1 aligns across 9 bases. V trimming: 3 bases; J trimming: 3 bases; junction bases outside the gene matches: 16. This CDR3 has 18 residues. In germline, CDR1 is SGDLS, CDR2 YYNGEE. The chain's CDR3 is CASSGPGLGTGKLYEQYF. The CDR3 DNA sequence: TGTGCCAGCAGCGGACCGGGATTGGGGACAGGGAAACTCTACGAGCAGTACTTC.

This clone was seen a few times. The chain employs TRBV4-1 and TRBJ1-4; the D gene is possibly TRBD1 (6 bases). The CDR3 extends over 16 amino acids. Germline V lookup: CDR1 MGHRA, CDR2 YSYEKL. V was pared by 3 bases and J by 11 bases, with 22 bases between. The chain's CDR3 is CASSQNTQGDLGKLFF. CDR3 sequence (DNA): TGCGCCAGCAGCCAGAACACACAGGGAGACCTCGGGAAACTGTTTTTT.

The V gene is TRBV6-5, the J gene TRBJ2-5, with D perhaps given as TRBD1 or TRBD2 (5 bases each). In germline, CDR1 is MNHEY, CDR2 SVGAGI. Trimming cost V 5 bases and J 3 bases, with 10 bases left between them. This CDR3 contains 13 residues. The CDR3 coding sequence is TGTGCCAGCAGTCCGGGACGGAAAGAGACCCAGTACTTC. It translates to CASSPGRKETQYF.

The CDR3 here is CAISAGELNTEAFF. As DNA, the CDR3 is TGTGCCATCAGTGCCGGGGAGCTAAACACTGAAGCTTTCTTT. The chain joins TRBV10-3 to TRBJ1-1, with D uncertain. V was pared by 4 bases and J by 2 bases, with 11 bases between. The germline gives CDR1 ENHRY, CDR2 SYGVKD. This CDR3 region has 14 residues.

The chain recombines TRBV29-1 with TRBJ1-1; D unresolved. The CDR3 has 13 amino acids. Between the trimmed V and J ends, which lost 2 bases and 3 bases, there was a span of 10 bases. Germline CDR1 is SQVTM and CDR2 is ANQGSEA. CDR3 protein: CSVERGEYTEAFF. Here the CDR3 DNA reads TGCAGCGTTGAACGCGGGGAGTACACTGAAGCTTTCTTT.